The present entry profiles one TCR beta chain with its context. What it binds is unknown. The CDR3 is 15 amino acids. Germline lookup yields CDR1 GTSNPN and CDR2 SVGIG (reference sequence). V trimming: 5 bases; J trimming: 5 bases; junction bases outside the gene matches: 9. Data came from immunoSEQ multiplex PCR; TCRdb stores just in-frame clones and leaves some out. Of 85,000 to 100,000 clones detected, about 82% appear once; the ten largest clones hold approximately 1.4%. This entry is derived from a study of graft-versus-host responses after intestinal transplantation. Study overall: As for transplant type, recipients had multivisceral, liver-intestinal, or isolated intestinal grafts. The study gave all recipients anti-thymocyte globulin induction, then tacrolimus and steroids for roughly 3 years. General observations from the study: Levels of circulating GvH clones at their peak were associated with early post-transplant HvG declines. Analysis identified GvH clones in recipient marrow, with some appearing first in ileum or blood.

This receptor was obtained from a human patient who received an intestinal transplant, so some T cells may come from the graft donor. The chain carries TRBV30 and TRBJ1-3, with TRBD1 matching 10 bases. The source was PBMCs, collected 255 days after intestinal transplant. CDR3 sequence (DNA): TGTGCCTGGGAACCGGGACAGGGGCTGAGAAACACCATATATTTT. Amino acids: CAWEPGQGLRNTIYF.